This entry lists 5 T cell receptor beta chains sequenced from one sample in a study of tumor and adjacent non-tumor tissue in lung cancer. TCRbeta libraries were built with three rounds of nested PCR, modified from ARM-PCR. One entry per CDR3 protein, called by TCRdb with MiXCR from the multiplex PCR reads. The sample yields around 100,000 distinct CDR3 sequences, around three fifths seen once. This sample's RNA came from whole unsorted tissue. More than 3 cm separated this lung sample from the edge of the tumor. The sample taken for sequencing was distant non-tumor lung tissue. These receptors originate from a man in his thirties or forties with non-small cell lung cancer.

This clonotype was seen a handful of times. This may be a read error, as it is one base from a much larger clone. This chain uses TRBV20-1 with TRBJ2-1, with 9 bases matching TRBD2. With V trimmed by 6 bases and J by 6 bases, 12 bases remained unmatched. Germline V gives CDR1 DFQATT, CDR2 SNEGSKA (reference sequence). The CDR3 extends over 15 amino acids. CDR3 loop: CSANIAGESFNEQFF. In DNA form, the CDR3 reads TGCAGTGCCAACATAGCGGGGGAGTCTTTCAATGAGCAGTTCTTC.

This clonotype occurred many times. The CDR3 loop reads CASSYSSAGPGGNTIYF. For the CDR3, the DNA is TGTGCCAGCAGTTACAGTAGTGCGGGGCCCGGTGGAAACACCATATATTTT. The rearrangement links TRBV6-5 to TRBJ1-3, with D possibly being TRBD1 (5 bases). Deletions cut 2 bases from V and 3 bases from J, with 17 bases between. Germline-derived CDR1 and CDR2 are MNHEY and SVGAGI. The CDR3 runs to 17 residues.

To note about this clonotype: Just one base apart from a much larger clone, this may be a read error. The genes are TRBV24-1 and TRBJ2-1, with TRBD2 identical over 9 bases. Unmatched junction bases numbered 6, after V lost 7 bases and J lost 0 bases. Germline-derived CDR1 and CDR2 are KGHDR and SFDVKD. The length of the CDR3 is 16 residues. The CDR3 sequence: CATSPSGTSSYNEQFF. The CDR3, as DNA: TGTGCCACCAGCCCTAGCGGGACTAGCTCCTACAATGAGCAGTTCTTC.

This clonotype was detected a few times. A much larger clone sits a single nucleotide away, making a read error possible. The CDR3 end shows no conserved phenylalanine or tryptophan, and so a read error is likely. The rearrangement links TRBV20-1 to TRBJ1-5; D is uncertain. With 0 bases removed from V and 0 bases from J, the gap between germline ends came to 12 bases. Germline values: CDR1 DFQATT, CDR2 SNEGSKA (reference sequence). The CDR3 is 16 amino acids. CDR3 region: CSARDLAGYSNQPQHS. DNA for the CDR3: TGCAGTGCTAGAGATCTGGCCGGTTATAGCAATCAGCCCCAGCATTCT.

About this clonotype: This may stem from a read error, because a much larger clone lies one nucleotide away. The V call is TRBV24-1, the J call TRBJ2-3, with TRBD2 matching 8 bases. Germline V CDR1 and CDR2: KGHDR, SFDVKD. The CDR3 runs 16 residues. The CDR3 loop is CAISDLSASGTDTQYF. In DNA, the CDR3 is TGTGCCATCAGTGATTTGTCGGCTAGCGGGACAGATACGCAGTATTTT.